This T cell receptor (beta chain) came from a study of immune evolution from preneoplasia to lung adenocarcinoma. General study points: Highest clonality occurred in KRAS-mutant, not EGFR-mutant or double wild-type, nodules. From normal lung to invasive adenocarcinoma, top clone frequencies appeared to decrease. Normal lung had highest clonality; later lesions appeared denser, more diverse.

The repertoire was sequenced with immunoSEQ multiplex PCR; TCRdb's copy has only in-frame clones and lacks some. The sample consists of around 3,800 clones, 65% to 90% of them appearing once. This CDR3 comprises 16 residues. The ends were cut back, 0 bases at V and 0 bases at J, with 9 bases in the middle. The V gene's germline CDR1 is MGHRA and CDR2 YSYEKL. This clone has a handful of counts. Its cognate antigen is unknown. V and J are TRBV4-1 and TRBJ2-1; perhaps TRBD2 as D (5 bases). The clonotype originates from a person aged 60 to 70 with lung adenocarcinoma. Sequencing was done on a sample of FFPE minimally invasive lung adenocarcinoma tissue. CDR3 amino acids: CASSQERASSYNEQFF. Written as DNA, the CDR3 is TGCGCCAGCAGCCAAGAGCGGGCGAGCTCCTACAATGAGCAGTTCTTC.